The 4 T cell receptor beta chains reported below all come from one sample, sequenced in a study of T cell responses to AZD1222 COVID-19 vaccine (dated by TCRdb to the early 2020s). Library creation used the immunoSEQ multiplex PCR assay. TCRdb obtained this table from immuneACCESS and retained in-frame rearrangements with V and J assigned. These tables miss some clones; where compared with another copy, unresolved V genes account for less than half of the shortfall, and the remainder is unexplained. The sample contains about 93,000 clones, around 86% of them found a single time. Approximately 6% of the sample rests with the top ten. The time point label on this specimen signifies: baseline before first vaccination. Sequencing used peripheral blood, obtained on day 0 of AZD1222 vaccination. All receptors derive from an adult in good health.

The chain is built from TRBV11-2 and TRBJ1-1; no clear D gene. Trimming stripped 0 bases from V and 4 bases from J, with 9 bases between. Germline loops: CDR1 SGHAT, CDR2 FQNNGV. This CDR3 region has 14 residues. CDR3 region: CASSLDPGITEAFF. CDR3 nucleotides: TGTGCCAGCAGCTTAGATCCGGGGATCACTGAAGCTTTCTTT.

CDR3 coding DNA: TGCGCCAGCAGCCAAGAGTCCAACGTCTATGGCTACACCTTC. It encodes CASSQESNVYGYTF. This sequence joins TRBV4-1 and TRBJ1-2; D unclear. V gave up 0 bases and J gave up 4 bases, with 9 bases separating them. Germline V gene lookup returns CDR1 MGHRA and CDR2 YSYEKL. This CDR3 contains 14 residues.

A single count supports this clone. V is TRBV7-2 and J is TRBJ2-5; D is undetermined. This CDR3 has 14 amino acids. Germline V gene lookup returns CDR1 SGHTA and CDR2 FQGNSA. V was trimmed by 3 bases and J by 2 bases, leaving 10 bases between them. In DNA form, the CDR3 reads TGTGCCAGCAGCTTGGTGGTTACACAAGAGACCCAGTACTTC. The encoded protein is CASSLVVTQETQYF. Based on the CDR3 plus reference TRBV7-2 and TRBJ2-5, the full variable domain is GAGVSQSPSNKVTEKGKDVELRCDPISGHTALYWYRQSLGQGLEFLIYFQGNSAPDKSGLPSDRFSAERTGGSVSTLTIQRTQQEDSAVYLCASSLVVTQETQYFGPGTRLLVL.

The J gene is TRBJ1-1, the V gene TRBV2; D not certain. The CDR3 extends over 14 amino acids. Germline V gene lookup returns CDR1 SNHLY and CDR2 FYNNEI. V lost 6 bases to trimming and J lost 1 base, with 12 bases between them. The CDR3 sequence: CASSIQSSNTEAFF. DNA of the CDR3: TGTGCCAGCAGCATACAGTCCTCGAACACTGAAGCTTTCTTT.